Reported below is one T cell receptor (beta chain). A much larger clone differs by one base, so this may be a read error. The record originates from a study of regulatory T cells in long-lasting Graves disease. Construction of TCR beta libraries relied on iRepertoire HTBI primers and on Arm-PCR targeting CDR3 regions. TCRdb recomputed calls from the multiplex PCR reads with MiXCR, one row per CDR3 protein. This sample has 650,000 to 700,000 distinct CDR3 sequences, with approximately 31% found just once. The V end lost 7 bases, the J end lost 3 bases, and 21 bases lay between the germline ends. CDR1 MDHEN and CDR2 SYDVKM come from the germline V gene. This CDR3 has 16 residues. Time point here: persistent/refractory GD, antithyroid drugs over 5 years with positive TRAb. TCR sequences were obtained from RNA taken from PBMCs.

The sequence was obtained from a female donor with Graves disease. This material consisted of peripheral blood mononuclear cells (PBMCs), taken when the disease was refractory, from a patient treated with antithyroid drugs. This chain uses TRBV28 with TRBJ1-2, with D possibly TRBD1 on 6 matching bases. CDR3 loop: CASTELSDSPHYGYTF. CDR3 nucleotide sequence: TGTGCCAGCACTGAGTTATCGGACAGTCCCCACTATGGCTACACCTTC.